This T cell receptor beta chain was recorded in a study of blood T cell repertoires in COVID-19. Background on the study: Spain, Italy and the United States supplied samples that represented acute and convalescent COVID-19. T cells, B-cell-depleted T cells, or PBMCs provided the cDNA or gDNA that served as material.

Original analysis: Estimates of nucleated cell counts were drawn from the amplification of reference gene primers. Clones were sequenced by immunoSEQ multiplex PCR, and TCRdb holds only the in-frame ones, with some missing. V, J and clone size reflect that table, while D and trimming were determined from the DNA. The sample lists approximately 93,000 clones; roughly 88% were seen once. CDR3 size: 16 residues. The ends lost 8 bases at V and 2 bases at J; junction bases unmatched: 12. Germline V gene sequence: CDR1 MDHEN, CDR2 SYDVKM. Sequencing was performed on peripheral blood. The chain employs TRBV28 and TRBJ1-3, with 7 bases aligning to TRBD1. The sequence derives from a man between 45 and 60 years old with active or convalescent COVID-19. This CDR3 reads CASGNTAGTAGNTIYF. The CDR3, as DNA: TGTGCCAGCGGAAATACTGCTGGGACAGCTGGAAACACCATATATTTT.